Shown below are 9 T cell receptor beta chains from a single sample sequenced in a study of blood T cell repertoires in COVID-19. The table came from immunoSEQ multiplex PCR; TCRdb's copy has only in-frame clones and leaves some out. The repertoire includes around 200,000 clones, more than 75% of them detected once, and approximately 2.7% sits in the top ten. The sample taken for sequencing was peripheral blood. The receptors were sampled from a man between 40 and 49 years old with active or convalescent COVID-19.

CDR3: CASSMGSPGEAFF. In DNA, the CDR3 is TGTGCCAGTAGTATGGGCTCCCCCGGTGAAGCTTTCTTT. The rearrangement uses TRBV19 and TRBJ1-1; no definite D call. The germline V and J ends were trimmed by 3 bases and 7 bases, with 12 bases remaining between them. The CDR3 length is 13 residues. The germline V gene has CDR1 LNHDA and CDR2 SQIVND (reference sequence).

This clone was seen once. J is TRBJ1-5 and V is TRBV7-9, with 7 bases identical to TRBD1. Germline V CDR1 and CDR2: SEHNR, FQNEAQ (reference sequence). Trimming removed 5 bases from V and 4 bases from J; junction bases left unmatched: 5. The CDR3 covers 14 residues. CDR3 sequence: CASSLTGVNQPQHF. For the CDR3, the DNA is TGTGCCAGCAGCCTCACAGGGGTAAATCAGCCCCAGCATTTT.

The V and J genes are TRBV6-5 and TRBJ2-1; D is unresolved. Trimming shortened V by 5 bases and J by 6 bases, and 17 bases separated the two germline ends. Germline V gene data show CDR1 as MNHEY and CDR2 as SVGAGI. CDR3 length: 15 residues. Here the CDR3 reads CASSKRRDRSNEQFF. The DNA of the CDR3 is TGTGCCAGCAGTAAGCGCCGTGACCGGAGCAATGAGCAGTTCTTC.

The genes are TRBV19 and TRBJ1-6; D possibly corresponds to TRBD1 (5 bases). V was pared by 5 bases and J by 2 bases, with 10 bases between. CDR1 is LNHDA and CDR2 is SQIVND in the germline V gene (reference sequence). The CDR3 is 15 residues long. The DNA for the CDR3 is TGTGCCAGTAGTGAGACAGACACCTATAATTCACCCCTCCACTTT. It translates to CASSETDTYNSPLHF.

V and J are TRBV13 and TRBJ2-3; 9 nucleotides match TRBD1. The ends lost 0 bases at V and 4 bases at J; junction bases unmatched: 5. This CDR3 has 16 amino acids. CDR1 is PRHDT and CDR2 is FYEKMQ in the germline V gene (reference sequence). For the CDR3, the DNA is TGTGCCAGCAGCTTAGGTTGGGACAGGGACCCAGATACGCAGTATTTT. Residues: CASSLGWDRDPDTQYF.

This rearrangement joins TRBV5-6 to TRBJ2-7, with D perhaps matching TRBD1 (5 bases). The length of the CDR3 is 13 residues. CDR1 is SGHDT, CDR2 YYEEEE, per germline. Between the trimmed V and J ends, which lost 0 bases and 3 bases, there was a span of 7 bases. The CDR3 protein is CASSLVDNYEQYF. CDR3 in DNA: TGTGCCAGCAGCTTGGTGGACAACTACGAGCAGTACTTC.

V and J are TRBV5-4 and TRBJ2-4; D might be TRBD2 (6 bases). Deletions cut 4 bases from V and 1 base from J, with 9 bases between. This CDR3 has 14 residues. Per the germline V gene, CDR1 is SGHNT and CDR2 is YYREEE (reference sequence). The CDR3 DNA sequence: TGTGCCAGCAGCCCGGGGGTTGCCAAAAACATTCAGTACTTC. This sequence encodes CASSPGVAKNIQYF.

This sequence joins TRBV27 and TRBJ1-5; no reliable D call. Per the germline V gene, CDR1 is MNHEY and CDR2 is SMNVEV (reference sequence). Trimming pared 6 bases from V and 0 bases from J, leaving 18 bases between. The CDR3 extends over 17 amino acids. The CDR3 DNA reads TGTGCCAGCAGCGGCGGCCACGGGATTCGTAGCAATCAGCCCCAGCATTTT. As protein: CASSGGHGIRSNQPQHF.

The gene calls are TRBV27 and TRBJ1-2; 10 bases agree with TRBD1. The CDR3 totals 14 residues. Germline CDR1 MNHEY, CDR2 SMNVEV (reference sequence). Germline trimming cut 8 bases from V and 7 bases from J; bases unmatched to any gene: 10. CDR3 amino acids: CASAGGQGVVGYTF. CDR3 DNA: TGTGCCAGCGCGGGCGGACAGGGGGTTGTTGGCTACACCTTC.